The T cell receptor (beta chain) under discussion was sequenced for a study of blood T cell repertoires in COVID-19. Study summary: Specimens from acute and convalescent COVID-19 originated in the United States, Italy and Spain. PBMCs, B-cell-depleted T cells, or T cells provided the cDNA or gDNA that made up the material.

Trimming shortened V by 0 bases and J by 13 bases, and 7 bases separated the two germline ends. From germline, CDR1 is LGHDT and CDR2 YNNKEL (reference sequence). This CDR3 has 11 amino acids. As originally analysed: It was from reference gene primer amplification that nucleated cell counts were estimated. Repertoires were generated with immunoSEQ multiplex PCR, while TCRdb's copy carries only in-frame clones and drops some. The V and J calls and clone size come from that table; D and trimming were worked out from the DNA. The profile shows around 70,000 clones, around 83% of them singletons. Input material: peripheral blood. The receptor's source is an older man with acute or convalescent COVID-19. V and J are TRBV3-1 (or the pseudogene TRBV3-2) and TRBJ2-1; D uncertain. The CDR3 DNA reads TGTGCCAGCAGCCAAGAATCCTCCCAGTTCTTC. Translating it yields CASSQESSQFF.